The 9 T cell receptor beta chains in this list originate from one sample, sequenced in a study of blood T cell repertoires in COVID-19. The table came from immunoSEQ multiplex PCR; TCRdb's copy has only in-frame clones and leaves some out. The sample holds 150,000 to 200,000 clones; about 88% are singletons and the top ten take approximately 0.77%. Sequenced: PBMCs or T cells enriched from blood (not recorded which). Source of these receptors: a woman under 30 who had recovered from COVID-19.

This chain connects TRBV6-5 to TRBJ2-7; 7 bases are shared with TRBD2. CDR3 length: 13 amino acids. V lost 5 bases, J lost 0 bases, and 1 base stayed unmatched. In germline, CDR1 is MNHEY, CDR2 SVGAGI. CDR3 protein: CASSLAASYEQYF. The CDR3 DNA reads TGTGCCAGCAGTCTAGCGGCCTCCTACGAGCAGTACTTC.

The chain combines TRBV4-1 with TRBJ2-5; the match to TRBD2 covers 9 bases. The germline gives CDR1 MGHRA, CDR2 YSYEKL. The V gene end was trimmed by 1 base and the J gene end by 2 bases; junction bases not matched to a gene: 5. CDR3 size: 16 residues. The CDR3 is CASSQGSGSRQETQYF. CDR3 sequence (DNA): TGCGCCAGCAGCCAAGGTAGCGGGAGTCGGCAAGAGACCCAGTACTTC.

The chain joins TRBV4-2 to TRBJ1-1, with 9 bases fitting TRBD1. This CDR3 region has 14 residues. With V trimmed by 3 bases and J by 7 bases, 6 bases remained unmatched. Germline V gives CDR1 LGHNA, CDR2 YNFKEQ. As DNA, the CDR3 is TGTGCCAGCAGCCAGGGGACAGGGTACGGTGAAGCTTTCTTT. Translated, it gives CASSQGTGYGEAFF.

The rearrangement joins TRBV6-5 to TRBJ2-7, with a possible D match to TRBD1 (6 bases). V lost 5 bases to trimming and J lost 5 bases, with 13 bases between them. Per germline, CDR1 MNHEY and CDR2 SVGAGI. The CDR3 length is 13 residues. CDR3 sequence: CASSKQGRDEQYF. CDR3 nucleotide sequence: TGTGCCAGCAGTAAACAGGGCAGGGACGAGCAGTACTTC.

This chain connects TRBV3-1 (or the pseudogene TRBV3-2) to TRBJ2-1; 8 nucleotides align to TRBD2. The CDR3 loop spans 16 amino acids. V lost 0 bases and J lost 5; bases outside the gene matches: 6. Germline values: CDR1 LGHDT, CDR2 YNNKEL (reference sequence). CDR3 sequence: CASSQELAALNNEQFF. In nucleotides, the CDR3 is TGTGCCAGCAGCCAAGAACTAGCGGCCCTGAACAATGAGCAGTTCTTC.

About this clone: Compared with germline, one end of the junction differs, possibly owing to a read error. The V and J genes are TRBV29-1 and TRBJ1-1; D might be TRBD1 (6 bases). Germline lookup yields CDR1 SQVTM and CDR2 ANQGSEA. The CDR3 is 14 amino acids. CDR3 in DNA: TGCAGCGTTGAAAAACAGGGTAGGAACGCTGAAGCTTTCTTT. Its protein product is CSVEKQGRNAEAFF.

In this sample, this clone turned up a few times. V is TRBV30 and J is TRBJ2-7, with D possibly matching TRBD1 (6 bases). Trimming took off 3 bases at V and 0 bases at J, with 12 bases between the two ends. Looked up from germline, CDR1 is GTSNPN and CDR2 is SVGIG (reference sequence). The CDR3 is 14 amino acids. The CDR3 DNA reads TGTGCCTGGAGACCCCAGGGGAGCTCCTACGAGCAGTACTTC. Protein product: CAWRPQGSSYEQYF.

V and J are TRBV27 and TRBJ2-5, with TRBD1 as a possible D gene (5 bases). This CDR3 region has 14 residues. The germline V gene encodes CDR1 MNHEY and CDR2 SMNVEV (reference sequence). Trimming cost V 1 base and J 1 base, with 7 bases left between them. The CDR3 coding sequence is TGTGCCAGCAGTTTATGGGGCGCCCAAGAGACCCAGTACTTC. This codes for CASSLWGAQETQYF.

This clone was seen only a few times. CDR3 protein: CASSLGREQYF. The CDR3, as DNA: TGCGCCAGCAGCCTTGGGAGGGAGCAGTACTTC. The chain recombines TRBV4-1 with TRBJ2-7, with D possibly matching TRBD2 (6 bases). The CDR3 sequence is 11 residues long. In germline, CDR1 is MGHRA, CDR2 YSYEKL. Trimming pared 4 bases from V and 7 bases from J, leaving 8 bases between.